This TCR beta chain derives from a study of molecular identifiers for immune sequencing clone quantification. General study points: Clones above 20 RNA copies contained over 98% of effector molecules but under 1% of naive ones.

Naive CD8 T cells were picked out by sorting for CD8+CD4-CCR7+CD45RA+. Using its own MiXCR run on the PCR reads, TCRdb lists one record per CDR3 protein. The table has over 35,000 distinct CDR3 sequences, about a fifth seen once. CDR1 and CDR2 from the germline V gene are MDHEN and SYDVKM. Trimming cost V 2 bases and J 8 bases, with 10 bases left between them. The CDR3 loop spans 13 amino acids. This clonotype was detected a few times. What it recognizes is unknown. The chain is built from TRBV28 and TRBJ2-1, with D uncertain. Specimen: naive CD8+ T cells from blood, with Jurkat cell RNA spiked in. Subset of the sample: FACS-sorted CD8+CD4-CCR7+CD45RA+ naive T cells. The TCR comes from a human donor in good health. Some libraries in this study had Jurkat cell RNA spiked in. In DNA form, the CDR3 reads TGTGCCAGCAGTTTAGCTGGGTTTCATGAGCAGTTCTTC. Amino acid sequence: CASSLAGFHEQFF.